This TCR beta chain was profiled in a study of T cells expressing NK-cell markers. Overall study: Sorted CD3+CD56+NKG2C+, CD3+CD56+NKG2C- and CD3+CD56-NKG2C+ T cells supplied TCR beta repertoires. Of eight sequenced donors, seven were HCMV-seropositive and one HCMV-seronegative. Study observations and caveats: Also leading the CD3+CD56-NKG2C+ fraction in a handful of donors were these clonotypes.

A remark on this clonotype: As yet, its antigen is unknown.

Researchers built TCR beta cDNA using 5'RACE template switching with UMIs. TCRdb processed the 5' RACE reads again and assigns one entry to each CDR3 protein, with no DNA. This specimen shows 500,000 or so distinct CDR3 sequences; the ten leading clones hold 3.5% to 4.5%. The CDR3 length is 15 residues. Germline V gene data show CDR1 as MDHEN and CDR2 as SYDVKM. This TCR was recovered from a man between 18 and 35 years old in good health. The rearrangement joins TRBV28 to TRBJ2-1. Material: blood T cells: a sorted CD56 or NKG2C T cell subset, CD4+ or CD8+ T cells, or bulk PBMC T cells (not recorded which). CDR3 sequence: CASSLLRSSYNEQFF. Variable domain in full (rest from reference TRBV28 and TRBJ2-1): DVKVTQSSRYLVKRTGEKVFLECVQDMDHENMFWYRQDPGLGLRLIYFSYDVKMKEKGDIPEGYSVSREKKERFSLILESASTNQTSMYLCASSLLRSSYNEQFFGPGTRLTVL.